Listed below are T cell receptor beta chains from one sample, sequenced in a study of blood T cell repertoires in COVID-19. The data were produced by immunoSEQ multiplex PCR, yet TCRdb's version contains in-frame clones alone and is incomplete. The table includes over 110,000 clones, about nine tenths detected once. Sample: peripheral blood. The receptors derive from a human donor in a cohort sampled during active COVID-19. CDR3s include the opening cysteine and the closing phenylalanine or tryptophan. D genes are given only for firm matches. Rows give clone size only sometimes, using once, few, many, or a class for an expanded clone.

cdr3_nt | cdr3_aa | d_call | cdr3_length | j_call | clone_size | v_call
TGTGCCAGCAGCCCTATTCCTTCGGTGGCAGATACGCAGTATTTT | CASSPIPSVADTQYF | - | 15 | TRBJ2-3 | - | TRBV9
TGCGCCAGCGGGGGGATATCCTACAATGAGCAGTTCTTC | CASGGISYNEQFF | - | 13 | TRBJ2-1 | - | TRBV5-1
TGTGCCAGTAGTCCTAGACAGGGACCCACCGGGGAGCTGTTTTTT | CASSPRQGPTGELFF | TRBD1 | 15 | TRBJ2-2 | - | TRBV19
TGTGCCAGCAGCCAAACTTTTGGACAGGCGAACACCGGGGAGCTGTTTTTT | CASSQTFGQANTGELFF | TRBD1 | 17 | TRBJ2-2 | - | TRBV4-2
TGTGCCAGCAGCCGGGGACAGGGTCTGAATCAGCCCCAGCATTTT | CASSRGQGLNQPQHF | TRBD1 | 15 | TRBJ1-5 | once | TRBV5-6
TGTGCCACCAGCAGAGATCGAGGACAAGCCTACGAGCAGTACTTC | CATSRDRGQAYEQYF | - | 15 | TRBJ2-7 | - | TRBV15
TGCGCCAGCAGCCCCCATGATGAGCGGATCCAAGAGACCCAGTACTTC | CASSPHDERIQETQYF | - | 16 | TRBJ2-5 | - | TRBV5-1
TGTGCCAGCAGTCTAGTGAATGAGCAGTTCTTC | CASSLVNEQFF | - | 11 | TRBJ2-1 | - | TRBV6-2/TRBV6-3
TGTGCCAGCTCACCACCGTCGCGGAACACTGAAGCTTTCTTT | CASSPPSRNTEAFF | - | 14 | TRBJ1-1 | - | TRBV18
TGTGCCAGCAGCCAAGTCGGCGGGGGGGACCAAGAGACCCAGTACTTC | CASSQVGGGDQETQYF | TRBD2 | 16 | TRBJ2-5 | - | TRBV3-1/TRBV3-2
TGTGCCAGCAGCCGACAGGGTAACTATGGCTACACCTTC | CASSRQGNYGYTF | TRBD1 | 13 | TRBJ1-2 | - | TRBV12-3/TRBV12-4
TGTGCCAGCAAAAGGGGAGGAGAGACCCAGTACTTC | CASKRGGETQYF | - | 12 | TRBJ2-5 | - | TRBV3-1/TRBV3-2
TGTGCCAGCAGCTACAGGGATTCTTACGAGCAGTACTTC | CASSYRDSYEQYF | - | 13 | TRBJ2-7 | - | TRBV7-2
TGTGCCAGCAGCTCCTGGGGGGGAGAGACCCAGTACTTC | CASSSWGGETQYF | TRBD2 | 13 | TRBJ2-5 | - | TRBV11-3
TGTGCCATCAGTGATCTTGGGACAGGGAATCAGCCCCAGCATTTT | CAISDLGTGNQPQHF | TRBD1 | 15 | TRBJ1-5 | - | TRBV10-3
TGTGCCAGCTCACCGCCGACAGGGGAACACACTGAAGCTTTCTTT | CASSPPTGEHTEAFF | TRBD1 | 15 | TRBJ1-1 | - | TRBV18
TGTGCCAGCAGCCCACTAGTTTCGGGCACCGGGGAGCTGTTTTTT | CASSPLVSGTGELFF | - | 15 | TRBJ2-2 | few | TRBV2
TGTGCCAGCAGCACCGTGGGACAGGCCTATGGCTACACCTTC | CASSTVGQAYGYTF | TRBD1 | 14 | TRBJ1-2 | - | TRBV7-9
TGTGCCAGCAGTAAGGGCAGGGTTCGAGAGACCCAGTACTTC | CASSKGRVRETQYF | - | 14 | TRBJ2-5 | - | TRBV2
TGTGCCAGCAGCCCGGGCCCTCAGGGGGCAGGAGAGACCCAGTACTTC | CASSPGPQGAGETQYF | TRBD1 | 16 | TRBJ2-5 | - | TRBV5-4
TGTGCCAGCAGCTTAGGACAGGGAGGGGACACTGAAGCTTTCTTT | CASSLGQGGDTEAFF | TRBD1 | 15 | TRBJ1-1 | - | TRBV7-3
TGTGCCAGCAGCCAAGACCGGACAGGGGGCGGTGAGACCCAGTACTTC | CASSQDRTGGGETQYF | TRBD1 | 16 | TRBJ2-5 | - | TRBV3-1/TRBV3-2
TGCGCCAGCAGCCAAGAAGCCCCTCCGGTGAACACCGGGGAGCTGTTTTTT | CASSQEAPPVNTGELFF | - | 17 | TRBJ2-2 | - | TRBV4-1
TGTGCCAGCAAATCGGACAGGAAGAACACTGAAGCTTTCTTT | CASKSDRKNTEAFF | TRBD1 | 14 | TRBJ1-1 | - | TRBV6-4
TGTGCCAGCTCACCACCGGACAGGGGGCCAGATACGCAGTATTTT | CASSPPDRGPDTQYF | TRBD1 | 15 | TRBJ2-3 | - | TRBV18
TGTGCCAGCAGCTTAGAGGGGCGAGAGACCCAGTACTTC | CASSLEGRETQYF | - | 13 | TRBJ2-5 | - | TRBV7-9
TGTGCCTGGACTAGGGACAGGGGGAGTCGTACGCAGTATTTT | CAWTRDRGSRTQYF | TRBD1 | 14 | TRBJ2-3 | once | TRBV30
TGTGCCAGCAGCTTACGGACAGGGCCGAACACCGGGGAGCTGTTTTTT | CASSLRTGPNTGELFF | TRBD1 | 16 | TRBJ2-2 | - | TRBV3-1/TRBV3-2
TGTGCCAGCAGCTTTTCGGGTCAACAGGGTCACCAGCCCCAGCATTTT | CASSFSGQQGHQPQHF | - | 16 | TRBJ1-5 | - | TRBV7-2
TGTGCCAGCAGCCAAGAACTTACTAGCGGGGCAGAGACCCAGTACTTC | CASSQELTSGAETQYF | TRBD2 | 16 | TRBJ2-5 | - | TRBV4-2
TGTGCCAGCAGCTCGACAGGCGATAACACTGAAGCTTTCTTT | CASSSTGDNTEAFF | - | 14 | TRBJ1-1 | - | TRBV5-4
TGTGCCAGCAGCGCAGGGCAGTACGAGCAGTACTTC | CASSAGQYEQYF | - | 12 | TRBJ2-7 | - | TRBV7-9
TGTGCCAGCAGTTACGCGACAGGGGAAAACACCATATATTTT | CASSYATGENTIYF | TRBD1 | 14 | TRBJ1-3 | few | TRBV6-6
TGTGCCAGCAGCCAAGTTGGACTATTGGGAGCTTTCTTT | CASSQVGLLGAFF | - | 13 | TRBJ1-1 | - | TRBV3-1/TRBV3-2
TGTGCCAGCAGTCCCCATGCCGGGGAGCTGTTTTTT | CASSPHAGELFF | - | 12 | TRBJ2-2 | - | TRBV11-1
TGTGCTAGTAAGGGAGGTATTTCTGATCAGCCCCAGCATTTT | CASKGGISDQPQHF | - | 14 | TRBJ1-5 | - | TRBV12-5
TGTGCCAGCAGTGAAAGGGGCGGCCCCTTCTACGAGCAGTACTTC | CASSERGGPFYEQYF | - | 15 | TRBJ2-7 | - | TRBV25-1
TGTGCCAGCAGTGAAGACATGCTCAATCAGCCCCAGCATTTT | CASSEDMLNQPQHF | - | 14 | TRBJ1-5 | - | TRBV2
TGTGCCAGCAGCCAAGAAGGCCCAGCGCATAGCACAGATACGCAGTATTTT | CASSQEGPAHSTDTQYF | - | 17 | TRBJ2-3 | - | TRBV3-1/TRBV3-2
TGTGCCAGCAGCACGACAGCCTTCTCACCCCTCCACTTT | CASSTTAFSPLHF | - | 13 | TRBJ1-6 | few | TRBV7-3
TGTGCCAGCAGTGCCCGGGACAGGGCCTACCAAGAGACCCAGTACTTC | CASSARDRAYQETQYF | TRBD1 | 16 | TRBJ2-5 | - | TRBV6-1
TGTGCCAGCAGCCGCCTGGACAAAAACACTGAAGCTTTCTTT | CASSRLDKNTEAFF | - | 14 | TRBJ1-1 | - | TRBV6-5
TGTGCCAGCAGGTCCCTAGGGAACACTGAAGCTTTCTTT | CASRSLGNTEAFF | - | 13 | TRBJ1-1 | few | TRBV27
TGTGCCAGCAGCACGGGTATGACTAGCACAGATACGCAGTATTTT | CASSTGMTSTDTQYF | - | 15 | TRBJ2-3 | - | TRBV5-6
TGCAGCGCTGCGGGACTAGCGGGGGGTAGCCAAGAGACCCAGTACTTC | CSAAGLAGGSQETQYF | TRBD2 | 16 | TRBJ2-5 | - | TRBV29-1
TGTGCCAGCAGCTTCGGTCTGAGCTCCTACAATGAGCAGTTCTTC | CASSFGLSSYNEQFF | - | 15 | TRBJ2-1 | - | TRBV5-6
TGTGCCAGTAGGAGGGACAGGAGCACAGATACGCAGTATTTT | CASRRDRSTDTQYF | TRBD1 | 14 | TRBJ2-3 | - | TRBV19
TGTGCCAGCAGTTCTCCGGGATTAGGACAAGAGACCCAGTACTTC | CASSSPGLGQETQYF | - | 15 | TRBJ2-5 | - | TRBV6-5
TGTGCCAGCAGCTTGGTTGGAGACTACACCGGGGAGCTGTTTTTT | CASSLVGDYTGELFF | - | 15 | TRBJ2-2 | - | TRBV5-6
TGTGCCTGGAGTGCACAGAGACCTGGCTACACCTTC | CAWSAQRPGYTF | - | 12 | TRBJ1-2 | few | TRBV30
TGTGCCAGCAGCCTGGACAGGGGGCGTGGCTACACCTTC | CASSLDRGRGYTF | TRBD1 | 13 | TRBJ1-2 | once | TRBV27
TGTGCCAGCAGCGGGCCGGGGGGGACTGAAGCTTTCTTT | CASSGPGGTEAFF | - | 13 | TRBJ1-1 | - | TRBV7-2
TGTGCCAGTACCCTACAGGGGGTGAGCACTGAAGCTTTCTTT | CASTLQGVSTEAFF | TRBD1 | 14 | TRBJ1-1 | once | TRBV19
TGCGCCAGCAGCTTCAGTGGACAGAAAAGTGAAAAACTGTTTTTT | CASSFSGQKSEKLFF | - | 15 | TRBJ1-4 | - | TRBV5-1
TGCGCCAGCAGCTTGGTGGGGGCAGCCCCGAGCTCTGGGGCCAACGTCCTGACTTTC | CASSLVGAAPSSGANVLTF | - | 19 | TRBJ2-6 | - | TRBV5-1
TGTGCCTGGAGTTCGGGACAGGGTCTCTATAATTCACCCCTCCACTTT | CAWSSGQGLYNSPLHF | TRBD1 | 16 | TRBJ1-6 | - | TRBV30
TGCGCCAGCAGCTTGGCAGGGCTAGAAGTTAACACTGAAGCTTTCTTT | CASSLAGLEVNTEAFF | - | 16 | TRBJ1-1 | - | TRBV5-1
TGTGCCAGCAGCGTAGGTGGGGGGACCTACGAGCAGTACTTC | CASSVGGGTYEQYF | - | 14 | TRBJ2-7 | once | TRBV9
TGTGCCAGCAGCTTAGCCGGGGGAAGCAATCAGCCCCAGCATTTT | CASSLAGGSNQPQHF | - | 15 | TRBJ1-5 | - | TRBV7-9